Below, one T cell receptor (beta chain) is given with its context. Its antigen specificity is not known. Base quality data are lacking; no much larger clone is found one base away. CDR1 and CDR2 (SQVTM, ANQGSEA) derive from the germline V gene. The junction shows trimming of 6 bases on V and 9 bases on J, plus 17 bases between the germline ends. Reading from cysteine to phenylalanine, the CDR3 counts 12 amino acids. Left in the record is the CDR3 DNA by itself, 36 bases read in frame from the first base. Libraries were constructed by PCR. The run used an Illumina HiSeq 2500. To reduce PCR and sequencing biases, unique molecular identifiers were built into the TCR beta cDNA libraries. Every 1 to 10 million input T cells yielded approximately 500,000 cDNA molecules, meaning each molecule approximated one T cell. The patient libraries were prepared and sequenced using the same protocol as the earlier healthy control dataset. Samples belonging to the same batch were prepared together, multiplexed and sequenced on a shared HiSeq lane. The original pipeline was this. MIGEC was used to process the raw barcoded reads, and molecular identifier groups with only a single read were discarded before consensus assembly and CDR3 extraction. VDJtools was used for post-analysis of the clonotype tables, and diversity was normalized by down-sampling every dataset to the size of the smallest sample. In repertoire overlap clustering, CDR3 amino acid sequences, but not nucleotide sequences, were matched to correct batch-related cross-sample contamination. TCRdb reworked the public reads: Q25 trimming with fastp, MiXCR clone assembly, productive beta chains retained. Every CDR3 protein is listed once, alongside the most common genes and DNA of its rows. The V and J calls were determined by TCRdb, not by the authors. The sample contains 800,000 to 950,000 distinct CDR3 sequences, about 57% of them found a single time. The top ten constitute about 4.5% of the sample.

The sample comes from a study of post-analysis software for immune sequencing data (dated by TCRdb to between 2015 and 2017). For the study in its entirety: Relapsing-remitting, secondary progressive and progressive-relapsing multiple sclerosis were recorded as disease courses, and subtype annotation was lacking for some patients. A subset of samples was prepared in parallel using single-end sample barcoding, then pooled and co-amplified after Illumina adapter ligation. The patient repertoires were set against 10 or so previously published healthy control repertoires from donors whose ages ranged from roughly 6 to 27 years.

To demonstrate the VDJtools post-analysis software, the study profiled TCR beta repertoires from the peripheral blood of about 13 young patients with multiple sclerosis. The patients with multiple sclerosis were children and adolescents between roughly 6 and 17 years of age. Summary of the overall study and its limitations: The multiple sclerosis patient group was slightly younger than the control group. When samples were clustered directly using the F measure, samples prepared in the same batch co-clustered strongly, which prompted a batch-effect correction. Patients showed significantly higher frequencies than controls for a handful of TRBV segments, among them TRBV5-6, TRBV5-1 and TRBV20-1. Compared with controls, multiple sclerosis patients had significantly lower normalized Chao1 diversity, a finding suggesting substantial peripheral T-cell clonal expansion.

The sequence derives from a girl under 18 with multiple sclerosis. Sequencing input: blood. In this chain, TRBV29-1 is recombined with TRBJ1-2, with a weak D call of TRBD1 (6 bases match). The CDR3 protein: CSVAGQNVRYTF. The DNA is TGCAGCGTCGCCGGACAGAACGTGCGCTACACCTTC.